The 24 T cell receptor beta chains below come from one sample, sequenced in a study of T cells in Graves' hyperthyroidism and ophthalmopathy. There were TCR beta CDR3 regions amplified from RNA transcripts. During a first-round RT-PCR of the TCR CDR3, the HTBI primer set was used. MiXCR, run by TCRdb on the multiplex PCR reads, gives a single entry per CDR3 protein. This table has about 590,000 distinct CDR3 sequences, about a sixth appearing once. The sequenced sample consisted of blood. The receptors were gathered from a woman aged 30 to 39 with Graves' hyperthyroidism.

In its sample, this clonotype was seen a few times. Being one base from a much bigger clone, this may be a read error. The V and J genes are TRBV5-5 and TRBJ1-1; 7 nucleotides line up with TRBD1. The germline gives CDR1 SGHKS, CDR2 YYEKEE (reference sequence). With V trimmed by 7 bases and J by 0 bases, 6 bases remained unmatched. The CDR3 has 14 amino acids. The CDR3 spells CASGRDSLNTEAFF. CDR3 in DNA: TGTGCCAGCGGCCGGGACAGTTTGAACACTGAAGCTTTCTTT.

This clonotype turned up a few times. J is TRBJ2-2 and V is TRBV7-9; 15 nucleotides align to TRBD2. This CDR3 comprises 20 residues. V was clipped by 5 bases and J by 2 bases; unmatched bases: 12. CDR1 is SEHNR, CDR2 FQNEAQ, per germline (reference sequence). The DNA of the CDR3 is TGTGCCAGCAGCAAGCAATCCGGGACTAGCGGGAGGTACAACACCGGGGAGCTGTTTTTT. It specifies CASSKQSGTSGRYNTGELFF.

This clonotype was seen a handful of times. The CDR3 coding sequence is TGTGCCAGCAGTTACTCGGGACAGGGGGGGAATGAGCAGTTCTTC. The encoded protein is CASSYSGQGGNEQFF. This rearrangement joins TRBV6-2 or TRBV6-3 to TRBJ2-1, with TRBD1 matching 11 bases. Germline V gene lookup returns CDR1 MNHEY and CDR2 SVGEGT. V was clipped by 0 bases and J by 7 bases; unmatched bases: 2. The CDR3 is made up of 15 amino acids.

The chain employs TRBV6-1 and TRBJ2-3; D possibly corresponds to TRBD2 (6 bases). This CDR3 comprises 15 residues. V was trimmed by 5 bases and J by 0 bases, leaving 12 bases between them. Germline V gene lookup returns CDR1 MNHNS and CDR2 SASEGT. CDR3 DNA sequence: TGTGCCAGCAGTAAGCGGGCCCTAAGCACAGATACGCAGTATTTT. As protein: CASSKRALSTDTQYF.

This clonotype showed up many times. CDR3 protein: CASSLALRGHSYEQYF. The CDR3 DNA is TGTGCCAGCAGTTTAGCGCTTCGGGGGCATTCCTACGAGCAGTACTTC. The V call is TRBV12-3 or TRBV12-4, the J call TRBJ2-7; D may match TRBD1 or TRBD2 (6 bases each). The length of the CDR3 is 16 residues. V was pared by 0 bases and J by 1 base, with 13 bases between.

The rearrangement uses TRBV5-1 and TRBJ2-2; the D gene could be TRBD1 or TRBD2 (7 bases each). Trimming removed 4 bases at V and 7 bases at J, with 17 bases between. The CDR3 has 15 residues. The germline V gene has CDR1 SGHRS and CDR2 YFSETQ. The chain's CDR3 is CASSPSQGGIGELFF. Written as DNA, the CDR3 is TGCGCCAGCAGCCCCTCGCAGGGGGGGATCGGGGAGCTGTTTTTT.

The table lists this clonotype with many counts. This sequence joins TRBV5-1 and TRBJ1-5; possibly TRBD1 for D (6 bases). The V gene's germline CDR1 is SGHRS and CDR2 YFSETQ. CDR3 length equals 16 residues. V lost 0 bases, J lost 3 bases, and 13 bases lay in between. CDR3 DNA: TGCGCCAGCAGCTTGGGAACCCGGACAGACAATCAGCCCCAGCATTTT. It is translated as CASSLGTRTDNQPQHF.

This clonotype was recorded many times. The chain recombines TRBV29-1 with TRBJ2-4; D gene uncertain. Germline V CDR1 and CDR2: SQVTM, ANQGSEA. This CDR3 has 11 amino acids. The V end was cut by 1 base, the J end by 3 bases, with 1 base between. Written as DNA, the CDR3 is TGCAGCGTTGAAGTCAAAAACATTCAGTACTTC. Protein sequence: CSVEVKNIQYF. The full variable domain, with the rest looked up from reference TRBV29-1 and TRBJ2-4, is SAVISQKPSRDICQRGTSLTIQCQVDSQVTMMFWYRQQPGQSLTLIATANQGSEATYESGFVIDKFPISRPNLTFSTLTVSNMSPEDSSIYLCSVEVKNIQYFGAGTRLSVL.

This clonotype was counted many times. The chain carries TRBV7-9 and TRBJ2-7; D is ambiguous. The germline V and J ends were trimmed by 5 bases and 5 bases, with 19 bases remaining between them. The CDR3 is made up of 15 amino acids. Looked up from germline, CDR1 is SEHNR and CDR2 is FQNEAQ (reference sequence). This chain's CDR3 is CASSLGGDLENEQYF. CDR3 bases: TGTGCCAGCAGCCTGGGCGGAGACCTTGAAAACGAGCAGTACTTC. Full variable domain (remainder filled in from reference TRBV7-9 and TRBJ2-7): DTGVSQNPRHKITKRGQNVTFRCDPISEHNRLYWYRQTLGQGPEFLTYFQNEAQLEKSRLLSDRFSAERPKGSFSTLEIQRTEQGDSAMYLCASSLGGDLENEQYFGPGTRLTVT.

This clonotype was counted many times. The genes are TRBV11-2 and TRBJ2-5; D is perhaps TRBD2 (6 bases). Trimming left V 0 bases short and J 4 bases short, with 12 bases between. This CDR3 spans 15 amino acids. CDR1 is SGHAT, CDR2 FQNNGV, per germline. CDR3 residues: CASSLELAGRETQYF. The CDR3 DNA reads TGTGCCAGCAGCTTAGAACTAGCAGGAAGAGAGACCCAGTACTTC.

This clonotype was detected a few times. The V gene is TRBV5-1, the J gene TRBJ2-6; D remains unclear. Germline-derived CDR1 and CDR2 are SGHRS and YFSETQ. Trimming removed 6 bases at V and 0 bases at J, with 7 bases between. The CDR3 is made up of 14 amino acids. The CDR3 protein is CASNAVSGANVLTF. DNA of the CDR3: TGCGCCAGCAATGCCGTCTCTGGGGCCAACGTCCTGACTTTC. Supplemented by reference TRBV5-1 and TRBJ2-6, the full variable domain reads KAGVTQTPRYLIKTRGQQVTLSCSPISGHRSVSWYQQTPGQGLQFLFEYFSETQRNKGNFPGRFSGRQFSNSRSEMNVSTLELGDSALYLCASNAVSGANVLTFGAGSRLTVL.

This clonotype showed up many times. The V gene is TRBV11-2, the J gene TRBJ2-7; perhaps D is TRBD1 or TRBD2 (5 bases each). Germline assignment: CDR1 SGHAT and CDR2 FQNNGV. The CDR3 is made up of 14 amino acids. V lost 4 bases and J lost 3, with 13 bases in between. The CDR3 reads CASSSGLALYEQYF. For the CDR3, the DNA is TGTGCCAGCAGCTCGGGGCTAGCACTCTACGAGCAGTACTTC.

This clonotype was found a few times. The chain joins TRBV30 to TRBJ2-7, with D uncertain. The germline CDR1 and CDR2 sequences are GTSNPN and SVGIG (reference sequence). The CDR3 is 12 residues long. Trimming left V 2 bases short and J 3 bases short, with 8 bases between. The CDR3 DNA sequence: TGTGCCTGGAGTCCGAGCTTCTACGAGCAGTACTTC. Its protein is CAWSPSFYEQYF.

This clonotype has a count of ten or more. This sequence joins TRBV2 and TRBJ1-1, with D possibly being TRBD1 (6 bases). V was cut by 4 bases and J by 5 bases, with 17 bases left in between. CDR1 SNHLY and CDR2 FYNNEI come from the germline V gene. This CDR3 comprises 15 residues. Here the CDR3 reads CASSVSVPGETEAFF. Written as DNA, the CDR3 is TGTGCCAGCAGTGTTAGCGTTCCAGGGGAAACTGAAGCTTTCTTT.

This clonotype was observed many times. The CDR3 sequence is CASTGGFGEKLFF. The CDR3 DNA sequence: TGTGCCAGCACGGGGGGCTTTGGTGAAAAACTGTTTTTT. The rearrangement uses TRBV2 and TRBJ1-4, with a tentative D call TRBD1 (6 bases). This CDR3 region has 13 residues. Per germline, CDR1 SNHLY and CDR2 FYNNEI. Deletions cut 7 bases from V and 7 bases from J, with 13 bases between. The full variable domain, with the rest looked up from reference TRBV2 and TRBJ1-4, is EPEVTQTPSHQVTQMGQEVILRCVPISNHLYFYWYRQILGQKVEFLVSFYNNEISEKSEIFDDQFSVERPDGSNFTLKIRSTKLEDSAMYFCASTGGFGEKLFFGSGTQLSVL.

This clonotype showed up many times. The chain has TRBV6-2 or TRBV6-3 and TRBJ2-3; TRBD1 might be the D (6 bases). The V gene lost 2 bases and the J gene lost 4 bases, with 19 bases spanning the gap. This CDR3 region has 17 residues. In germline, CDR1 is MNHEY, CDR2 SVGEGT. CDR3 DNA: TGTGCCAGCAGTTACGCACGACAGGATCGGGCTCCAGATACGCAGTATTTT. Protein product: CASSYARQDRAPDTQYF.

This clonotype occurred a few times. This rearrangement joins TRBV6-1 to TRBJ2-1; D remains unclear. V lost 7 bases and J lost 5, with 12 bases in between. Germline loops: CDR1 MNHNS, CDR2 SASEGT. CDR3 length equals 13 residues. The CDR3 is CASKISLNNEQFF. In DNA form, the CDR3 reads TGTGCCAGCAAAATCTCGCTTAACAATGAGCAGTTCTTC.

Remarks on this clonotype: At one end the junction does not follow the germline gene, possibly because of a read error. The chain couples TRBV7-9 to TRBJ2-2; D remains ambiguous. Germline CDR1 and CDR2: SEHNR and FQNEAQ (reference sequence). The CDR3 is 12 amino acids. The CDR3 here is CVSVRSSGELFF. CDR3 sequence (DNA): TGTGTCAGCGTCAGGAGCTCCGGGGAGCTGTTTTTT.

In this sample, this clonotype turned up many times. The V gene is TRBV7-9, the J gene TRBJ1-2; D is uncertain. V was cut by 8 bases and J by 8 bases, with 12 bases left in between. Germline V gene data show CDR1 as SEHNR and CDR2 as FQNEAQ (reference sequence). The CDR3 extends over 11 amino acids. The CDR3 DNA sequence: TGTGCCAGCCAATCCGCACGGGGCTACACCTTC. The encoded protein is CASQSARGYTF.

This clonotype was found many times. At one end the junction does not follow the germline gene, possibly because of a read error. The CDR3 DNA reads TGTGCTAGCAGCCCTGGGACTAGCGGGGACGAGCAGTACTTC. Translated, it gives CASSPGTSGDEQYF. V gene TRBV7-7 combines with J gene TRBJ2-7; 13 bases line up with TRBD2. The CDR3 spans 14 residues. Germline CDR1 reads SSHAT; CDR2 reads FNYEAQ (reference sequence).

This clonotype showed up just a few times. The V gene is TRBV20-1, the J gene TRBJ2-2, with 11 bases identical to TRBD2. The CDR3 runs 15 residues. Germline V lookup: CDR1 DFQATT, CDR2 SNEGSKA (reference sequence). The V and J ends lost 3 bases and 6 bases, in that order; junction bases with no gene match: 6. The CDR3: CSASLAGGPSGELFF. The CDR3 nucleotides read TGCAGTGCTAGCTTAGCGGGAGGGCCTTCCGGGGAGCTGTTTTTT.

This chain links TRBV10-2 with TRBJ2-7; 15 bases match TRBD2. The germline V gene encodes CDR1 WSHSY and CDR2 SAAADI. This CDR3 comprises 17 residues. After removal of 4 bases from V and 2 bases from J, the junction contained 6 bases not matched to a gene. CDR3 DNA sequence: TGCGCCAGCAGTGGAGGGACTAGCGGGAGGCCACCCTACGAGCAGTACTTC. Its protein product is CASSGGTSGRPPYEQYF.

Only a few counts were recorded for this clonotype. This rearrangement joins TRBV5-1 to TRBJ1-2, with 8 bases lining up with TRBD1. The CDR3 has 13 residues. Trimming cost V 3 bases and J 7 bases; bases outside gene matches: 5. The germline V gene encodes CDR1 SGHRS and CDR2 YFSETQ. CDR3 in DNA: TGCGCCAGCAGCTCAGACAGGGGAGCTGGCTACACCTTC. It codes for CASSSDRGAGYTF.

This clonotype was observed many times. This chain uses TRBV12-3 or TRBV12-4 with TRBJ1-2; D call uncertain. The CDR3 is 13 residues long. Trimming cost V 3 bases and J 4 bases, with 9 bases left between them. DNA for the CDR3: TGTGCCAGCAGTTTCCAAATCGGCTATGGCTACACCTTC. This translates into CASSFQIGYGYTF.